Listed below are T cell receptor beta chains from one sample, sequenced in a study of blood T cell repertoires in COVID-19. Only in-frame clones appear in the TCRdb table, and some are missing; sequencing was by immunoSEQ multiplex PCR. The sample includes around 150,000 clones, roughly 72% seen only once; the top ten take about 3.8%. Sequences were obtained from peripheral blood. Receptors originate from an elderly woman with acute or convalescent COVID-19. The CDR3 runs from the conserved cysteine through the conserved F or W. The order of the fields is J gene, D gene, V gene, clone size, CDR3 DNA, CDR3 protein. The D gene is left open where the match is weak. Some rows mark clone size as missing; the rest say once, few, many or name a class of expanded clone.

TRBJ2-3 NA TRBV6-4 NA TGTGCCAGCAGTGAGTCCTGGAGCGCAGATACGCAGTATTTT CASSESWSADTQYF
TRBJ1-4 TRBD1 TRBV19 NA TGTGCCAGTAGTCGAGTGACAGGGGATGAAAAACTGTTTTTT CASSRVTGDEKLFF
TRBJ1-1 NA TRBV4-3 NA TGCGCCAGCAGCCAAGATGCGGGGCTCGGGGGAGCTTTCTTT CASSQDAGLGGAFF
TRBJ1-1 TRBD1 TRBV10-3 few TGTGCCATCTCTCGGAGACAGGGGAACACTGAAGCTTTCTTT CAISRRQGNTEAFF
TRBJ1-1 NA TRBV9 NA TGTGCCAGCAGCGTACAGGGCTCCCCAAGGGCTGAAGCTTTCTTT CASSVQGSPRAEAFF
TRBJ2-5 TRBD2 TRBV14 few TGTGCCAGCAGCCTAAGGACTAGCGGGGGGTCAAGAGAACCCCAGTACTTC CASSLRTSGGSREPQYF
TRBJ2-4 NA TRBV2 NA TGTGCCAGCAGAGAGCAGGGGACGCTAGCCAAAAACATTCAGTACTTC CASREQGTLAKNIQYF
TRBJ1-1 NA TRBV28 once TGTGCCAGCAGTATCCTCGGGGGAGCCAACACTGAAGCTTTCTTT CASSILGGANTEAFF
TRBJ1-4 NA TRBV24-1 NA TGTGCCACCAGTGACTCCAGGGTAGGCAGTGAAAAACTGTTTTTT CATSDSRVGSEKLFF
TRBJ2-2 NA TRBV5-8 NA TGTGCCAGCAGCTACGACAGCACCGGGGAGCTGTTTTTT CASSYDSTGELFF
TRBJ2-5 NA TRBV2 NA TGTGCCAGCAAGGGAGAACAGGGAGGGTCAGAGACCCAGTACTTC CASKGEQGGSETQYF
TRBJ2-7 NA TRBV3-1/TRBV3-2 NA TGTGCCAGCAGCCAATTCGTAGCGGAGCAGTACTTC CASSQFVAEQYF
TRBJ1-5 NA TRBV18 once TGTGCCAGCTCACCGGGTCGGGGACAGCCCCAGCATTTT CASSPGRGQPQHF
TRBJ1-1 NA TRBV27 NA TGTGCCAGCAGTTCTTGGGGCCTATCCACTGAAGCTTTCTTT CASSSWGLSTEAFF
TRBJ1-1 NA TRBV27 NA TGTGCCAGCAGTTTAATAGGGGGCACTGAAGCTTTCTTT CASSLIGGTEAFF
TRBJ1-2 NA TRBV7-6 NA TGTGCCAGCAGCTTAGAAGCAGGGGCCAACTATGGCTACACCTTC CASSLEAGANYGYTF
TRBJ2-7 TRBD2 TRBV30 NA TGTGCCTGGAGAGCGGCGGGAGCCTACGAGCAGTACTTC CAWRAAGAYEQYF
TRBJ1-5 NA TRBV7-2 NA TGTGCCAGCAGCTTGGGTCAGGGCCTGGGTCAGCCCCAGCATTTT CASSLGQGLGQPQHF
TRBJ1-4 NA TRBV6-5 NA TGTGCCAGCACTGGTACGCGGGACGGGGAAAAACTGTTTTTT CASTGTRDGEKLFF
TRBJ1-1 NA TRBV6-5 NA TGTGCCAGCAGTTACTTTAAGGGGGCTGAAGCTTTCTTT CASSYFKGAEAFF